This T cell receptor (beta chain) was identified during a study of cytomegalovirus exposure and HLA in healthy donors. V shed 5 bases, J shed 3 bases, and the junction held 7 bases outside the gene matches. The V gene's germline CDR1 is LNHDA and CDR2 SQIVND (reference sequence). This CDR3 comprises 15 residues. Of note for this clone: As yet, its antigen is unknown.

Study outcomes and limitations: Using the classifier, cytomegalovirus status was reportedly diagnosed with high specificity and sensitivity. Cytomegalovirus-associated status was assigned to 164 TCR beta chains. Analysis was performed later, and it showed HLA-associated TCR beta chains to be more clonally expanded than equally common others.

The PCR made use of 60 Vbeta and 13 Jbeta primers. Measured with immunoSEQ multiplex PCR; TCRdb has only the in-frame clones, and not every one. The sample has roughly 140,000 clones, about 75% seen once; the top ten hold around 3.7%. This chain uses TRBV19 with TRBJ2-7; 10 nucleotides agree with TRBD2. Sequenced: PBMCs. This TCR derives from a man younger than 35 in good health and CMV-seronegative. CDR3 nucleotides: TGTGCCAGTAGTCTCACTAGCGGGATTGTCTACGAGCAGTACTTC. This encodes CASSLTSGIVYEQYF.